This TCR beta chain was documented in a study of blood T cells in healthy people across ages. With regard to this clonotype: Its cognate antigen is unknown.

Trimming pared 3 bases from V and 4 bases from J, leaving 12 bases between. This CDR3 spans 14 amino acids. CDR1 is SGHAT, CDR2 FQNNGV, per germline. General study points: Age showed a roughly linear inverse relationship with TCR beta diversity per million T cells. Higher diversity and more naive CD4+ cells were features of long-lived donors, compared to aged donors. Estimates based on one million T cells were treated as lower bounds.

Then a second PCR, running about 6 to 12 cycles, was carried out with a sample-barcoded 5' primer and a J-beta primer mix. TCRdb passed the 5' RACE reads through MiXCR, listing each CDR3 protein once. The top ten clones hold under 8.5% of a sample with about 1.4 million distinct CDR3 sequences, roughly 64% of them seen once. A minimum of 5.5 micrograms of total RNA was extracted per sample. The sequence came from a man between 18 and 35 years old in good health. Material for sequencing was blood. The chain uses TRBV11-2 and TRBJ1-1; D perhaps matches TRBD1 (5 bases). DNA of the CDR3: TGTGCCAGCAGCTTGACCAGGGCATCCACTGAAGCTTTCTTT. Translation: CASSLTRASTEAFF.